This T cell receptor beta chain was found in a study of blood T cell repertoires in COVID-19. Repertoires were generated with immunoSEQ multiplex PCR, while TCRdb's copy carries only in-frame clones and drops some. The data show 88,000 or so clones, with about 85% seen just once and 3.8% held by the top ten. In germline, CDR1 is MNHEY, CDR2 SMNVEV (reference sequence). The V end was cut by 3 bases, the J end by 4 bases, with 8 bases between. This CDR3 is 13 amino acids long. The specimen was peripheral blood. The TCR comes from a man aged 55 to 70 with acute or convalescent COVID-19. The chain couples TRBV27 to TRBJ2-3; weak D call: TRBD1 (6 bases). CDR3 sequence (DNA): TGTGCCAGCAGTTTGCACAGGGCAGATACGCAGTATTTT. This sequence encodes CASSLHRADTQYF.